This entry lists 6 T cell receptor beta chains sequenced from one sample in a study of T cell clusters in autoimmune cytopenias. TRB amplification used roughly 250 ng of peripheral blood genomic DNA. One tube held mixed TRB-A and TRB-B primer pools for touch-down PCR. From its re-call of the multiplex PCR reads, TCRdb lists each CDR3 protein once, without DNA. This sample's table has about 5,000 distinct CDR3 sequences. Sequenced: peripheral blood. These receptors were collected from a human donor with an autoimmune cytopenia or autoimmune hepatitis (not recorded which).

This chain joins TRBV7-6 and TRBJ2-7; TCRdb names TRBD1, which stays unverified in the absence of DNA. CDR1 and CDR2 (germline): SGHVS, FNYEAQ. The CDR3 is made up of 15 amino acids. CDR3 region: CASSPGVTPSYEQYF.

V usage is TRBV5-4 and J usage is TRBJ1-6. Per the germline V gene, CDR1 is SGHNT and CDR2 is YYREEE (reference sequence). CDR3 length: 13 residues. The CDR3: CASRAETSSPLHF.

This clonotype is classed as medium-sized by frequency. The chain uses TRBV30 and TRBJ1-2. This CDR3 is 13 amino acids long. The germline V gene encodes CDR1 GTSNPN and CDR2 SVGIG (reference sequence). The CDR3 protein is CAWSAQTSYGYTF.

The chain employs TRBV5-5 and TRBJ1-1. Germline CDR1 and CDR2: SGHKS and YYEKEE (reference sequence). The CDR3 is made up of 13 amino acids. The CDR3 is CASSWEGNTEAFF.

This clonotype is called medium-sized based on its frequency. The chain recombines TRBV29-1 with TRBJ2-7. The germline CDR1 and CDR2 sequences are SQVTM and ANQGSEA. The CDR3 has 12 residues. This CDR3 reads CSAFTSSYEQYF.

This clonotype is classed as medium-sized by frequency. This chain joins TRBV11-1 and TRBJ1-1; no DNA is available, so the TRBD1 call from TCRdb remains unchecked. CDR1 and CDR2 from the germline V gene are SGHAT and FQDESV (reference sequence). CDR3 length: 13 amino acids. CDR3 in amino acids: CASSPDRANEAFF.